This T cell receptor (beta chain) was sequenced for a study of T-cell memory formation after mild COVID-19. Study-level points and caveats: CD4+ bias marked clones expanding day 15 to 37, unlike balanced contracting clones.

CDR3 length: 13 amino acids. Trimming took 3 bases from V and 14 from J; bases not matched to a gene: 4. From the 5' RACE reads, TCRdb called clonotypes with MiXCR, one entry per CDR3 protein. The data hold just under 150,000 distinct CDR3 sequences, with approximately 5.7% observed a single time. About this clonotype itself: The target antigen is unknown.

V and J are TRBV12-3 or TRBV12-4 and TRBJ1-6, with TRBD1 matching 10 bases. This clonotype originated in an adult woman who had mild COVID-19 (a few samples of this study predate the infection). Cell type and time point are not known. The sample consisted of PBMCs or a T cell subset sorted from them (not recorded which). The CDR3 region is CASSLGQGRALHF. The DNA for the CDR3 is TGTGCCAGCAGTTTGGGACAGGGGAGGGCCCTCCACTTT.